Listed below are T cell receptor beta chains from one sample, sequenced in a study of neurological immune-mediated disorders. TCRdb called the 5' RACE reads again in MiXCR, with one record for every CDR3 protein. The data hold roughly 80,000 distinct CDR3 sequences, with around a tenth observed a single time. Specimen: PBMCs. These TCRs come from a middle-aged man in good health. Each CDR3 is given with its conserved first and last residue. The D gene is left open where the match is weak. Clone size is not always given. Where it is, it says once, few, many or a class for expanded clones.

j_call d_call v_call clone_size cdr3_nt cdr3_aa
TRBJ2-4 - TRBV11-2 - TGTGCCAGCAGCCCAGCCTCGGGGATCCTAGCCAAAAACATTCAGTACTTC CASSPASGILAKNIQYF
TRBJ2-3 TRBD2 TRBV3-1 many TGTGCCAGCAGCCCCCCGGGGGGGGCGATTAGCACAGATACGCAGTATTTT CASSPPGGAISTDTQYF
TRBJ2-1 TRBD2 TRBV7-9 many TGTGCCAGCAGCTTGGGGTCAGCGGGAGTAAATGAGCAGTTCTTC CASSLGSAGVNEQFF
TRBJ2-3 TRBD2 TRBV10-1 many TGCGCCAGTGCTAGCGGGGGAGAGGCTTTTAGCACAGATACGCAGTATTTT CASASGGEAFSTDTQYF
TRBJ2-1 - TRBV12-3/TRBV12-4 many TGTGCCAGCAGTTTAGCGCTGGCAGGGAATGAGCAGTTCTTC CASSLALAGNEQFF
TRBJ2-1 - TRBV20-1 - TGCAGTGCTCGTCTAGGGGCCTGGGACAATGAGCTGTTCTTC CSARLGAWDNELFF
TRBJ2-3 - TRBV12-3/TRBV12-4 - TGTGCCAGTAAACAGGGAGGCACAGATACGCAGTATTTT CASKQGGTDTQYF
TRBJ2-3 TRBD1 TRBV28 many TGTGCCAGCAGTTTCGGGACAGGGGTGACTAGCACAGATACGCAGTATTTT CASSFGTGVTSTDTQYF
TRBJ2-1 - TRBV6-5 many TGTGCCAGCAGGGGTGAGGAGGGCTACAATGAGCAGTTCTTC CASRGEEGYNEQFF
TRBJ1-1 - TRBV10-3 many TGTGCCATCAGTGAGAGAGTTGTGAACACTGAAGCTTTCTTT CAISERVVNTEAFF
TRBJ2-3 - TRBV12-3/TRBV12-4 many TGTGCCAGCAGTTTTTCTAGCACAGATACGCAGTATTTT CASSFSSTDTQYF
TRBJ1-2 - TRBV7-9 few TGTGCCAGCAGCTCCCTAATCCCCCCAGGGGCCCAGGATGGCTACACCTTC CASSSLIPPGAQDGYTF
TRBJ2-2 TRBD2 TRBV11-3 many TGTGCCAGCAGCTTAGGCGGGGGATCGGGGGAGCTGTTTTTT CASSLGGGSGELFF
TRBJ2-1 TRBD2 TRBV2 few TGTGCCAGCAGGAGGACTAGCGGGGGAAATGAGCAGTTCTTC CASRRTSGGNEQFF
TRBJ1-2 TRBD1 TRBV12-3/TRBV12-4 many TGTGCCAGCAGTCCGGACAGGGGCGTACGCTACACCTTC CASSPDRGVRYTF
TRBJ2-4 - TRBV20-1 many TGCAGTGCTCCCCTGGGGGGCCGGGGCATTCAGTACTTC CSAPLGGRGIQYF
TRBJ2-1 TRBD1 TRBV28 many TGTGCCAGCAGTTTCTCCGGGACAGGGATGATCAATGAGCAGTTCTTC CASSFSGTGMINEQFF
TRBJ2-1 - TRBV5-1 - TGCGCCAGCAGCTTTAATCTCTACAATGAGCAGTTCTTC CASSFNLYNEQFF
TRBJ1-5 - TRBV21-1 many TGTGCCAGCAGCAATTTTTCGGGTAGTTGGGGGGAAATTTGGACATTTCGAAGGCCCCAGCATTTT CASSNFSGSWGEIWTFRRPQHF
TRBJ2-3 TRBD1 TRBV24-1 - TGTGCCACCAGTGACCCGGACAGGGGTATCCCAGATACGCAGTATTTT CATSDPDRGIPDTQYF
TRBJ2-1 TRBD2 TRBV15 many TGTGCCACCGGGAGGTGGGGGGGATTTAATGAGCAGTTCTTC CATGRWGGFNEQFF
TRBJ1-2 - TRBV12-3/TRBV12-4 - TGTGCCAGCAGCATTGAGGGGGTTAGCTACACCTTC CASSIEGVSYTF
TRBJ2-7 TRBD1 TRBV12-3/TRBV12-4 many TGTGCCAGCCGCCGACAGGGGCACGAGTACGAGCAGTACTTC CASRRQGHEYEQYF
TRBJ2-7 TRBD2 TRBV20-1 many TGCAGTGCCCGTACCGGACTAGCGGATTACGAGCAGTACTTC CSARTGLADYEQYF